The clone carrying this T cell receptor (beta chain) showed up just a few times. What it binds is unknown. The source of the sample is a study of T-cell memory formation after mild COVID-19. Points from the study as a whole: There was a balanced CD4/CD8 profile in clones contracting day 15 to 85, and later expanders leaned CD4+.

Trimming took 5 bases from V and 0 from J, leaving 20 bases between them. Per germline, CDR1 SGHTA and CDR2 FQGNSA. The CDR3 runs 18 residues. One entry per CDR3 protein, called by TCRdb with MiXCR from the 5' RACE reads. The sample has almost 550,000 distinct CDR3 sequences; 20% are singletons. This sequence was found in an adult woman who had mild COVID-19 (a few samples of this study predate the infection). Cell type and time point are not known. The sequencing sample was made of PBMCs or a T cell subset sorted from them (not recorded which). This chain joins TRBV7-2 and TRBJ2-4; D assignment may be TRBD1 or TRBD2 (5 bases each). CDR3 residues: CASSPSGTSSLAKNIQYF. The CDR3 nucleotides are TGTGCCAGCAGCCCCTCCGGGACGTCTTCCCTAGCCAAAAACATTCAGTACTTC.